This T cell receptor (beta chain) originates from a study of T cell responses to AZD1222 COVID-19 vaccine. Study-wide points: Reportedly, close to half of spike-specific TCRs are directed against unmutated variant regions. The breadth and depth of Spike-specific TCRs increased once two AZD1222 doses had been given. No repertoire was sampled before or during the peak T cell response, only after it.

On this clone: Its specificity is not known.

Clones were sequenced by immunoSEQ multiplex PCR, and TCRdb holds only the in-frame ones, with some missing. The sample yields about 170,000 clones, 87% seen once. V lost 0 bases, J lost 6 bases, and 9 bases lay in between. This CDR3 is built from 15 residues. Germline assignment: CDR1 LNHNV and CDR2 YYDKDF (reference sequence). The rearrangement joins TRBV15 to TRBJ1-6; the D gene is possibly TRBD1 (6 bases). This material consisted of peripheral blood, taken 28 days after the second AZD1222 dose. This TCR came from an adult who received the AZD1222 COVID-19 vaccine. This chain's CDR3 is CATSREGGGNSPLHF. The CDR3 coding sequence is TGTGCCACCAGCAGAGAAGGGGGGGGTAATTCACCCCTCCACTTT.